Listed below are T cell receptor beta chains from one sample, sequenced in a study of blood T cell repertoires in COVID-19. Clones were sequenced by immunoSEQ multiplex PCR, and TCRdb holds only the in-frame ones, with some missing. This sample has about 140,000 clones; about 86% occur once, and the top ten carry 8.2%. Specimen: peripheral blood. The receptors derive from a human donor in a cohort sampled during active COVID-19. Both conserved end residues are part of each CDR3. The order of the fields is D gene, V gene, J gene, clone size, CDR3 DNA, CDR3 protein. A D gene is named only where the DNA matches it firmly. For some rows the clone size is stated as once, few or many, or as a class when expanded; others skip it.

d_gene: TRBD2; v_gene: TRBV7-8; j_gene: TRBJ2-3; abundance: .; CDR3nt: TGTGCCAGTACGGCGAGCGGGAATCCATCCGATACGCAGTATTTT; CDR3aa: CASTASGNPSDTQYF
d_gene: TRBD2; v_gene: TRBV3-1/TRBV3-2; j_gene: TRBJ2-1; abundance: .; CDR3nt: TGTGCCAGCAGCCACGTGACTAGCGGGTTTAATGAGCAGTTCTTC; CDR3aa: CASSHVTSGFNEQFF
d_gene: .; v_gene: TRBV5-1; j_gene: TRBJ1-2; abundance: .; CDR3nt: TGCGCCAGCAGCCCCCGGGAGGATGGCTACACCTTC; CDR3aa: CASSPREDGYTF
d_gene: .; v_gene: TRBV24-1; j_gene: TRBJ2-5; abundance: .; CDR3nt: TGTGCCACCAGTGATTCCGTCAGGGTAGAGACCCAGTACTTC; CDR3aa: CATSDSVRVETQYF
d_gene: .; v_gene: TRBV6-5; j_gene: TRBJ1-3; abundance: .; CDR3nt: TGTGCCAGCAGTTACCAACAGGACCAAGCTGGAAACACCATATATTTT; CDR3aa: CASSYQQDQAGNTIYF
d_gene: TRBD1; v_gene: TRBV19; j_gene: TRBJ1-1; abundance: .; CDR3nt: TGTGCCAGTAGGCGACAGGGCCCTAACACTGAAGCTTTCTTT; CDR3aa: CASRRQGPNTEAFF
d_gene: TRBD1; v_gene: TRBV4-3; j_gene: TRBJ2-7; abundance: .; CDR3nt: TGCGCCAGCAGCCAAGAAGCAGGGACAGGCATCCCCTACGAGCAGTACTTC; CDR3aa: CASSQEAGTGIPYEQYF
d_gene: .; v_gene: TRBV5-5; j_gene: TRBJ2-7; abundance: .; CDR3nt: TGTGCCAGCAGCTTGGGGGTGGCCACGGGCTACGAGCAGTACTTC; CDR3aa: CASSLGVATGYEQYF
d_gene: TRBD1; v_gene: TRBV5-1; j_gene: TRBJ1-3; abundance: few; CDR3nt: TGCGCCAGCAGCCTCGGGACAGGCACTTTAGGAAACACCATATATTTT; CDR3aa: CASSLGTGTLGNTIYF
d_gene: .; v_gene: TRBV24-1; j_gene: TRBJ1-2; abundance: .; CDR3nt: TGTGCCACCAGTGATCCTGGACTGGCAAACTATGGCTACACCTTC; CDR3aa: CATSDPGLANYGYTF
d_gene: TRBD2; v_gene: TRBV6-5; j_gene: TRBJ2-7; abundance: .; CDR3nt: TGTGCCAGCAGTTACTCGAGCGGGGGAACCTACGAGCAGTACTTC; CDR3aa: CASSYSSGGTYEQYF
d_gene: TRBD1; v_gene: TRBV27; j_gene: TRBJ1-2; abundance: .; CDR3nt: TGTGCCAGCAGTTTATTCTACAACGACAGGGTGGATGGCTACACCTTC; CDR3aa: CASSLFYNDRVDGYTF
d_gene: .; v_gene: TRBV5-8; j_gene: TRBJ2-6; abundance: .; CDR3nt: TGTGCCAGCAGCTTTTACAGGGTCACGCACTCTGGGGCCAACGTCCTGACTTTC; CDR3aa: CASSFYRVTHSGANVLTF
d_gene: .; v_gene: TRBV7-3; j_gene: TRBJ2-3; abundance: .; CDR3nt: TGTGCCAGCAGCCCGACGGGGGGCACAGATACGCAGTATTTT; CDR3aa: CASSPTGGTDTQYF
d_gene: .; v_gene: TRBV4-3; j_gene: TRBJ2-6; abundance: .; CDR3nt: TGCGCCAGCAGCCAAGGGCAGGACTCTGGGGCCAACGTCCTGACTTTC; CDR3aa: CASSQGQDSGANVLTF